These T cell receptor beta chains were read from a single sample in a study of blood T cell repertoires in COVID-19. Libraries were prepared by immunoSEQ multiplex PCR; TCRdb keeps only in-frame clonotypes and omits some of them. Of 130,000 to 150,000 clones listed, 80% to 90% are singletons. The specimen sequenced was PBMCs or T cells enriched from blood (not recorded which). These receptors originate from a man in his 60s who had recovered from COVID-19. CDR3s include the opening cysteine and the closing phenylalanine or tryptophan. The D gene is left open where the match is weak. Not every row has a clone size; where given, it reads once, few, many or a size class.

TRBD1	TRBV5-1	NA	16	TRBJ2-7	CASSFAEDRVSYEQYF	TGCGCCAGCAGCTTCGCCGAGGACAGGGTCTCCTACGAGCAGTACTTC
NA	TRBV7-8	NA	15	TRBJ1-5	CASSLGARGNQPQHF	TGTGCCAGCAGCTTAGGGGCGCGAGGCAATCAGCCCCAGCATTTT
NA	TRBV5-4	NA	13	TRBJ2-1	CASSWVGIDEQFF	TGTGCCAGCAGCTGGGTCGGGATCGATGAGCAGTTCTTC
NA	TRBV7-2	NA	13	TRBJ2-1	CASSPPGVDEQFF	TGTGCCAGCAGCCCACCGGGAGTAGATGAGCAGTTCTTC
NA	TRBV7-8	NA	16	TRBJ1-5	CASSLVGGHSNQPQHF	TGTGCCAGCAGCTTAGTAGGCGGACATAGCAATCAGCCCCAGCATTTT
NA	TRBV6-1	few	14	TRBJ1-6	CASSEMPGDSPLHF	TGTGCCAGCAGTGAGATGCCAGGGGATTCACCCCTCCACTTT
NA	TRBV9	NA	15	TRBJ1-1	CASSVATGTDTEAFF	TGTGCCAGCAGCGTAGCTACAGGGACGGACACTGAAGCTTTCTTT
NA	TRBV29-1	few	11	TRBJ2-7	CSVERGYEQYF	TGCAGCGTTGAGAGGGGGTACGAGCAGTACTTC
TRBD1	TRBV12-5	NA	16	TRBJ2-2	CASGSLGQGEGGELFF	TGTGCTAGTGGTTCCCTCGGACAGGGGGAGGGCGGGGAGCTGTTTTTT
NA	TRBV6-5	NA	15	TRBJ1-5	CASSSDSLGFQPQHF	TGTGCCAGCAGCTCTGACTCACTAGGATTTCAGCCCCAGCATTTT
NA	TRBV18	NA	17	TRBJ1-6	CASSPQGGSSYNSPLHF	TGTGCCAGCTCACCACAGGGAGGGAGCTCCTATAATTCACCCCTCCACTTT
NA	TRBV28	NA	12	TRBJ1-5	CASSSIDQPQHF	TGTGCCAGCAGTTCGATAGATCAGCCCCAGCATTTT
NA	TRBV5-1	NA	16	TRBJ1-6	CASSFRRGSDNSPLHF	TGCGCCAGCAGCTTCCGGAGGGGCTCCGATAATTCACCCCTCCACTTT
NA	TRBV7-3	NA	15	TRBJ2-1	CASSSLAARGNEQFF	TGTGCCAGCAGCTCATTAGCGGCCAGGGGGAATGAGCAGTTCTTC
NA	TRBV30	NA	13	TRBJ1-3	CAGLWEAGNTIYF	TGTGCCGGGCTTTGGGAGGCTGGAAACACCATATATTTT
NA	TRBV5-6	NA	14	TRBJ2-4	CASSLVARENIQYF	TGTGCCAGCAGCTTGGTGGCCAGGGAAAACATTCAGTACTTC
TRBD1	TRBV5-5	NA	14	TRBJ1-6	CASSLGQGASPLHF	TGTGCCAGCAGCTTGGGGCAGGGGGCCTCACCCCTCCACTTT
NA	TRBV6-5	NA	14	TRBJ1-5	CASNPGGGQQPQHF	TGTGCCAGCAACCCCGGGGGGGGGCAACAGCCCCAGCATTTT
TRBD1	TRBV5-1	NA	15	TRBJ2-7	CASSTAETGGNEQYF	TGCGCCAGCAGCACCGCCGAGACAGGGGGCAACGAGCAGTACTTC
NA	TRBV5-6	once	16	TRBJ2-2	CASGSISGLNTGELFF	TGTGCCAGCGGATCAATTAGCGGTTTGAACACCGGGGAGCTGTTTTTT
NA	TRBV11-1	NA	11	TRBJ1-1	CASSSSSEAFF	TGTGCCAGCAGTTCGTCCTCTGAAGCTTTCTTT
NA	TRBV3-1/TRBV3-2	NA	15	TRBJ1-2	CASSQATGLHYGYTF	TGTGCCAGCAGCCAAGCAACAGGTCTACACTATGGCTACACCTTC